Listed below are T cell receptor beta chains from one sample, sequenced in a study of cytotoxic CD8 clonotypes in ibrutinib-treated CLL. Sequencing used immunoSEQ multiplex PCR; TCRdb keeps in-frame clones, though not all of them. Found here are around 200,000 clones, 79% of them singletons; the top ten hold approximately 10%. Sequenced material: PBMCs, taken after 12 months of ibrutinib treatment. All receptors derive from a human donor with chronic lymphocytic leukemia. The conserved cysteine and the conserved F or W are not part of the CDR3 here. Only part of the rows carry a size: once, few, many, or a class if the clone is expanded.

CDR3,V,J,size
ASSQVEYSNQPQH,TRBV4-1,TRBJ1-5,NA
ASSQETGAEQY,TRBV4-1,TRBJ2-7,NA
ASSDGAAGNTEAF,TRBV10-1,TRBJ1-1,NA
SAPRADTQY,TRBV20-1,TRBJ2-3,NA
ASSPPGTHPEYGYT,TRBV5-4,TRBJ1-2,NA
ASSHFSRGSNTGELF,TRBV4-1,TRBJ2-2,NA
ASRRALQHARNTIY,TRBV21-1,TRBJ1-3,NA
ASSLGGYAGGYT,TRBV7-8,TRBJ1-2,NA
ASSTGEEKLF,TRBV28,TRBJ1-4,NA
ASSSRPGAGYEQY,TRBV7-2,TRBJ2-7,few
ASSQEEYFQF,TRBV14,TRBJ2-1,NA
ASTRNRLGETQY,TRBV2,TRBJ2-5,few
ASSPRDREGNYEQY,TRBV27,TRBJ2-7,NA
ASSLGFPRANTEAF,TRBV5-5,TRBJ1-1,NA
ASLGGDRDTEAF,TRBV19,TRBJ1-1,few
ASSNQGAFGYT,TRBV27,TRBJ1-2,few
ASSLGVVLNEQY,TRBV7-8,TRBJ2-7,few
ASSLVSGGTDTQY,TRBV7-9,TRBJ2-3,NA
ASSTGVGYNQPQH,TRBV7-9,TRBJ1-5,NA
ASSLDGGYEQY,TRBV5-4,TRBJ2-7,NA
ASSQGVRNEKLF,TRBV28,TRBJ1-4,NA
ASSKNGRWNTEAF,TRBV21-1,TRBJ1-1,NA
ASSLSGQWSYEQY,TRBV7-9,TRBJ2-7,NA
ASSLSDRGPYEQY,TRBV27,TRBJ2-7,NA
ASSQDPTGETSPLH,TRBV4-1,TRBJ1-6,NA
ASSPRQKTGELF,TRBV9,TRBJ2-2,NA
ASSPRGESQETQY,TRBV18,TRBJ2-5,NA
ASSSGDSSETQY,TRBV11-3,TRBJ2-5,NA
ASHPSTDTQY,TRBV6-6,TRBJ2-3,NA
ASSQASGRAYEQY,TRBV4-1,TRBJ2-7,NA
ASSFGREDTEAF,TRBV5-1,TRBJ1-1,NA
ASSQGRSPLH,TRBV6-5,TRBJ1-6,few
ASSRLAGVFYNEQF,TRBV28,TRBJ2-1,once
ASSTAYSQRGGKGTGELF,TRBV5-1,TRBJ2-2,NA
ASSLVDQSKKLF,TRBV5-1,TRBJ1-4,NA
ASSSGTSGSVHEQF,TRBV7-7,TRBJ2-1,NA
ASRRDGGEYNEQF,TRBV9,TRBJ2-1,NA
ASSTPGDQPQH,TRBV28,TRBJ1-5,NA
AWSVVEGNQPQH,TRBV30,TRBJ1-5,few
ASSLGTRALYGYT,TRBV19,TRBJ1-2,NA
ASSNEGQSNEQY,TRBV21-1,TRBJ2-7,NA
SVDGNTEAF,TRBV29-1,TRBJ1-1,NA
ASQTRGTGELF,TRBV11-2,TRBJ2-2,NA
ASSLSQGPQETQY,TRBV28,TRBJ2-5,NA
ASSSDFPYEQY,TRBV5-6,TRBJ2-7,NA
ASSLRLAGGGPVDEQF,TRBV7-7,TRBJ2-1,NA
ASSFLMGDQPQH,TRBV27,TRBJ1-5,once
ASSLAGADTQY,TRBV5-1,TRBJ2-3,few
ASGRTMGNQPQH,TRBV6-5,TRBJ1-5,NA
ASSQDPAGANVLT,TRBV4-2,TRBJ2-6,NA
ASSLDVDGEQF,TRBV7-9,TRBJ2-1,NA
ASNIGQGPAGELF,TRBV6-7,TRBJ2-2,NA
ASSFTGTGYNQPQH,TRBV4-1,TRBJ1-5,few
ASSQTGGGTQPQH,TRBV28,TRBJ1-5,NA
ASSTRDRQETQY,TRBV7-9,TRBJ2-5,NA
ASRDRGRETQY,TRBV5-4,TRBJ2-5,NA
ASSPGQPKETQY,TRBV5-1,TRBJ2-5,NA
ASSSGRGISDEQF,TRBV5-1,TRBJ2-1,NA
AWSRGGSYEQY,TRBV30,TRBJ2-7,NA
ASSIATVGTQY,TRBV5-4,TRBJ2-5,many